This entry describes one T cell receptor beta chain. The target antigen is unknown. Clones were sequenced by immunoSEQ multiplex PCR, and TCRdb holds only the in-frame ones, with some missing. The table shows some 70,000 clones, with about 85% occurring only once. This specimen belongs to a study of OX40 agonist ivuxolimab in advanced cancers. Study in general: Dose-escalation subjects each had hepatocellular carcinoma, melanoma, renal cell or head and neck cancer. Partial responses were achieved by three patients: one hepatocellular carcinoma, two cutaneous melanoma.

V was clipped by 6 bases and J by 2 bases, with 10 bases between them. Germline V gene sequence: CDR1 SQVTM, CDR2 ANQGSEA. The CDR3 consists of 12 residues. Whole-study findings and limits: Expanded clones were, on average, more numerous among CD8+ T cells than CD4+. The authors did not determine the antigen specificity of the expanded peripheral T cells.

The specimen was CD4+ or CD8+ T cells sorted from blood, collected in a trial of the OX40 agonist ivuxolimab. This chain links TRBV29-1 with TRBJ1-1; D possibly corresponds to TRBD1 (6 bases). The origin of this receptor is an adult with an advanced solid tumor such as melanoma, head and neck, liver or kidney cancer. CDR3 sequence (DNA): TGCAGCGTCAGGACAGTCAACACTGAAGCTTTCTTT. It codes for CSVRTVNTEAFF.